The 27 T cell receptor beta chains below were found in one sample sequenced in a study of cytomegalovirus exposure and HLA in healthy donors. Researchers ran the PCR with 60 Vbeta and 13 Jbeta primers. Generated by immunoSEQ multiplex PCR, the TCRdb table keeps only in-frame clones and is missing some. The sample has tens of thousands of clones; about two thirds are singletons. Sequencing used PBMCs. Receptors originate from a middle-aged man in good health and CMV-seropositive.

The CDR3 here is CASSLVSTVAYGYTF. The CDR3 coding sequence is TGTGCCAGCAGCTTAGTGTCCACAGTGGCGTATGGCTACACCTTC. The chain carries TRBV7-2 and TRBJ1-2; D remains unclear. The length of the CDR3 is 15 residues. Trimming cost V 1 base and J 5 bases, with 14 bases left between them. Germline loops: CDR1 SGHTA, CDR2 FQGNSA.

This chain connects TRBV9 to TRBJ1-1, with D maybe TRBD1 (5 bases). Germline lookup yields CDR1 SGDLS and CDR2 YYNGEE. V lost 4 bases and J 4 bases, leaving 14 bases between the germline ends. The CDR3 has 14 amino acids. CDR3 loop: CASSRGGVATEAFF. In DNA, the CDR3 is TGTGCCAGCAGCCGGGGGGGAGTAGCCACTGAAGCTTTCTTT.

The V call is TRBV18, the J call TRBJ2-5, with 10 bases matching TRBD1. The CDR3 is 15 amino acids. The V and J ends lost 3 bases and 5 bases, in that order; junction bases with no gene match: 6. Germline V lookup: CDR1 KGHSH, CDR2 LQKENI. CDR3 region: CASSPDRGREETQYF. The CDR3 DNA reads TGTGCCAGCTCACCGGACAGGGGGAGGGAGGAGACCCAGTACTTC.

The chain has TRBV11-2 and TRBJ2-7; tentative D call: TRBD1 (6 bases). This CDR3 spans 15 amino acids. The ends were cut back, 5 bases at V and 1 base at J, with 15 bases in the middle. In germline, CDR1 is SGHAT, CDR2 FQNNGV. The CDR3 DNA is TGTGCCAGCAGCCCGGCCCCAGGACAGTCCTACGAGCAGTACTTC. Translated: CASSPAPGQSYEQYF. Full variable domain (missing parts from reference TRBV11-2 and TRBJ2-7): EAGVAQSPRYKIIEKRQSVAFWCNPISGHATLYWYQQILGQGPKLLIQFQNNGVVDDSQLPKDRFSAERLKGVDSTLKIQPAKLEDSAVYLCASSPAPGQSYEQYFGPGTRLTVT.

The chain links TRBV18 to TRBJ2-7, with a weak D call TRBD1 (5 bases). Trimming cost V 0 bases and J 6 bases, with 15 bases left between them. Germline V gives CDR1 KGHSH, CDR2 LQKENI. This CDR3 has 15 amino acids. CDR3 in DNA: TGTGCCAGCTCACCACCATCGGGCCAGGGCTCCGAGCAGTACTTC. It is translated as CASSPPSGQGSEQYF.

The chain couples TRBV7-8 to TRBJ2-5, with D tentatively TRBD1 (5 bases). The CDR3 length is 16 residues. V was trimmed by 1 base and J by 0 bases, leaving 12 bases between them. In germline, CDR1 is SGHVS, CDR2 FQNEAQ. The CDR3 DNA follows: TGTGCCAGCAGCTTAGAGGCCCTCAGGGACCAAGAGACCCAGTACTTC. The encoded protein is CASSLEALRDQETQYF.

This clone was seen more than once but under ten times. The chain recombines TRBV12-5 with TRBJ2-2; 7 bases agree with TRBD2. The germline CDR1 and CDR2 sequences are LGHNT and FRNRAP. Germline trimming cut 3 bases from V and 4 bases from J; bases unmatched to any gene: 2. The CDR3 has 14 amino acids. CDR3 loop: CASGLPSGTGELFF. The CDR3 DNA reads as TGTGCTAGTGGTTTACCTAGCGGCACCGGGGAGCTGTTTTTT.

J is TRBJ2-1 and V is TRBV27, with D tentatively TRBD2 (5 bases). This CDR3 has 14 amino acids. Germline CDR1 is MNHEY and CDR2 is SMNVEV (reference sequence). With 6 bases removed from V and 6 bases from J, the gap between germline ends came to 15 bases. This chain's CDR3 is CASSKLDFSNEQFF. CDR3 DNA sequence: TGTGCCAGCAGCAAACTGGACTTCTCCAATGAGCAGTTCTTC.

The V call is TRBV9, the J call TRBJ2-7; D unresolved. This CDR3 has 14 residues. Germline lookup yields CDR1 SGDLS and CDR2 YYNGEE. V gave up 0 bases and J gave up 4 bases, with 11 bases separating them. Here the CDR3 DNA reads TGTGCCAGCAGCGTAGGACCGCCGGGTTACGAGCAGTACTTC. It translates to CASSVGPPGYEQYF.

The chain is built from TRBV28 and TRBJ1-3; D is possibly TRBD1 (5 bases). Germline V lookup: CDR1 MDHEN, CDR2 SYDVKM. Trimming shortened V by 4 bases and J by 0 bases, and 16 bases separated the two germline ends. The CDR3 has 17 residues. CDR3 protein: CASSSQTEKFSGNTIYF. The DNA of the CDR3 is TGTGCCAGCAGTTCACAGACAGAAAAATTCTCTGGAAACACCATATATTTT.

This chain links TRBV21-1 with TRBJ2-3; TRBD2 is taken as the D call from the table, unchecked against the DNA. TRBV21-1 is a pseudogene segment. CDR3 size: 15 residues. The chain's CDR3 is CASRPGSGGADTQYF. As DNA, the CDR3 is TGTGCCAGCCGTCCGGGTTCGGGGGGAGCCGATACGCAGTATTTT.

The CDR3 loop reads CASSFNSGSYNEQFF. The CDR3 nucleotides read TGTGCCAGCAGTTTTAACTCGGGGTCCTACAATGAGCAGTTCTTC. The chain joins TRBV27 to TRBJ2-1; TRBD2 is a possible D gene (5 bases). Trimming removed 3 bases from V and 1 base from J, with 10 bases in between. Germline-derived CDR1 and CDR2 are MNHEY and SMNVEV (reference sequence). The CDR3 consists of 15 residues.

This chain joins TRBV18 and TRBJ2-2; 7 bases map to TRBD1. CDR1 is KGHSH and CDR2 is LQKENI in the germline V gene. The CDR3 consists of 12 residues. J lost 7 bases, V lost 6 bases, and 2 bases had no gene match. CDR3 coding DNA: TGTGCCAGCTCGGACAGGATCGGGGAGCTGTTTTTT. This translates into CASSDRIGELFF.

Regarding this clone: Other DNA sequences in the same sample also yield this CDR3. The genes are TRBV29-1 and TRBJ2-2; D is unclear. Germline V gene sequence: CDR1 SQVTM, CDR2 ANQGSEA. This CDR3 has 13 residues. V was trimmed by 4 bases and J by 5 bases, leaving 11 bases between them. The CDR3, as DNA: TGCAGCGTTGTAAGCGCAGAGACCGGGGAGCTGTTTTTT. Translated, it gives CSVVSAETGELFF.

This clone has only one observation. This chain uses TRBV7-8 with TRBJ2-7, with 7 positions matching TRBD1. The CDR3 loop spans 16 amino acids. Losses at the gene ends were 0 bases for V and 2 bases for J; bases not matched to a gene: 7. Germline lookup yields CDR1 SGHVS and CDR2 FQNEAQ. The CDR3 nucleotides are TGTGCCAGCAGCTTAGCAGGGACAGCCACCCCCTACGAGCAGTACTTC. Translating gives CASSLAGTATPYEQYF.

This clone was found a few times. The chain links TRBV7-3 to TRBJ2-5; D gene uncertain. V lost 5 bases, J lost 4 bases, and 14 bases lay in between. There are 14 residues in the CDR3. From germline, CDR1 is SGHTA and CDR2 FQGTGA. CDR3 in amino acids: CASSPEGGLETQYF. The CDR3, as DNA: TGTGCCAGCAGCCCGGAAGGCGGTTTAGAGACCCAGTACTTC.

This chain connects TRBV5-4 to TRBJ1-2, with TRBD1 matching 9 bases. The CDR3 contains 14 residues. Germline V gives CDR1 SGHNT, CDR2 YYREEE (reference sequence). The V segment lost 4 bases and the J segment 4 bases; nucleotides outside the gene matches: 5. The CDR3, as DNA: TGTGCCAGCAGCACCACAGGGGGCCGCTATGGCTACACCTTC. Residues: CASSTTGGRYGYTF.

This CDR3 reads CASSSGTGRTEAFF. The CDR3 DNA is TGTGCCAGCAGCTCTGGGACAGGGAGAACTGAAGCTTTCTTT. The chain uses TRBV7-8 and TRBJ1-1; 9 nucleotides agree with TRBD1. The CDR3 is 14 residues long. Germline-derived CDR1 and CDR2 are SGHVS and FQNEAQ. The ends lost 4 bases at V and 5 bases at J; junction bases unmatched: 5.

The V call is TRBV6-6, the J call TRBJ1-5, with TRBD1 matching over 12 bases. The CDR3 contains 15 residues. V shed 4 bases and J 6 bases; nucleotides not matched to a gene: 4. Per germline, CDR1 MNHNY and CDR2 SVGAGI (reference sequence). CDR3 sequence: CASSSGTGGGQPQHF. In DNA, the CDR3 is TGTGCCAGCAGTTCCGGGACAGGGGGCGGTCAGCCCCAGCATTTT.

CDR3 region: CASSPIVWGQGYTGELFF. CDR3 DNA: TGCGCCAGCAGCCCTATTGTGTGGGGACAGGGTTACACCGGGGAGCTGTTTTTT. The J gene is TRBJ2-2, the V gene TRBV5-1; 9 nucleotides agree with TRBD1. Looked up from germline, CDR1 is SGHRS and CDR2 is YFSETQ. V dropped 4 bases and J dropped 3; count of bases not matched to a gene: 13. CDR3 size: 18 residues.

J is TRBJ1-6 and V is TRBV9, with a weak D call TRBD1 (6 bases). CDR1 and CDR2 from the germline V gene are SGDLS and YYNGEE. V lost 4 bases, J lost 1 base, and 18 bases lay in between. The CDR3 sequence is 18 residues long. CDR3 sequence: CASSSARGERSYNSPLHF. CDR3 nucleotide sequence: TGTGCCAGCAGCTCCGCCAGGGGAGAGAGGTCCTATAATTCACCCCTCCACTTT.

The chain joins TRBV19 to TRBJ2-6; tentative D call: TRBD1 (6 bases). The CDR3 consists of 16 residues. Germline V gene sequence: CDR1 LNHDA, CDR2 SQIVND (reference sequence). Trimming removed 2 bases from V and 4 bases from J, with 12 bases in between. The CDR3 protein is CASSIITGSGANVLTF. The DNA of the CDR3 is TGTGCCAGTAGTATAATTACAGGGAGCGGGGCCAACGTCCTGACTTTC.

This clone showed up just a few times. The chain couples TRBV11-2 to TRBJ2-5; 8 bases are a match to TRBD1. The CDR3 runs to 15 residues. V lost 4 bases to trimming and J lost 3 bases; unmatched junction nucleotides: 7. Germline loops: CDR1 SGHAT, CDR2 FQNNGV. In nucleotides, the CDR3 is TGTGCCAGCAGCTACAGGGGGAACACCGAAGAGACCCAGTACTTC. Amino acid sequence: CASSYRGNTEETQYF.

The rearrangement joins TRBV7-7 to TRBJ2-5, with 9 nucleotides matching TRBD1. The CDR3 loop spans 17 amino acids. The V gene's germline CDR1 is SSHAT and CDR2 FNYEAQ (reference sequence). J gave up 5 bases and V 1 base, and 11 bases lay outside the gene matches. CDR3 residues: CASSLEVYGTGQETQYF. CDR3 nucleotides: TGTGCCAGCAGCTTAGAGGTGTACGGGACAGGGCAGGAGACCCAGTACTTC.

Only one count was recorded for this clone. The chain is built from TRBV7-9 and TRBJ1-2, with D possibly TRBD1 on 5 matching bases. Trimming removed 6 bases from V and 3 bases from J, with 8 bases in between. CDR1 is SEHNR and CDR2 is FQNEAQ in the germline V gene (reference sequence). The CDR3 is 12 amino acids. DNA of the CDR3: TGTGCCAGCAGTAGGGGTGACTATGGCTACACCTTC. This gives the protein CASSRGDYGYTF. The full variable domain, in which reference TRBV7-9 and TRBJ1-2 provide the parts outside the CDR3, is DTGVSQNPRHKITKRGQNVTFRCDPISEHNRLYWYRQTLGQGPEFLTYFQNEAQLEKSRLLSDRFSAERPKGSFSTLEIQRTEQGDSAMYLCASSRGDYGYTFGSGTRLTVV.

V gene TRBV13 combines with J gene TRBJ2-3; D is perhaps TRBD2 (5 bases). Trimming pared 2 bases from V and 2 bases from J, leaving 17 bases between. CDR1 is PRHDT and CDR2 is FYEKMQ in the germline V gene (reference sequence). This CDR3 contains 17 residues. The CDR3 nucleotides are TGTGCCAGCAGCTTAACTAGTTTTACCCCTCTCACAGATACGCAGTATTTT. Translated: CASSLTSFTPLTDTQYF.

This clone appeared a few times. CDR3: CASSGTQGAFYNEQFF. The DNA for the CDR3 is TGTGCCAGCAGCGGAACACAGGGGGCGTTCTACAATGAGCAGTTCTTC. V usage is TRBV5-6 and J usage is TRBJ2-1, with 9 bases identical to TRBD1. Germline V gene lookup returns CDR1 SGHDT and CDR2 YYEEEE. The J segment lost 3 bases and the V segment lost 4 bases, leaving 8 bases of the junction unmatched. The CDR3 covers 16 residues.